This is a list of T cell receptor beta chains from one sample in a study of cytomegalovirus exposure and HLA in healthy donors. Only in-frame clones appear in the TCRdb table, and some are missing; sequencing was by immunoSEQ multiplex PCR. The data hold 95,000 to 120,000 clones, with approximately 74% observed a single time. Sequenced: PBMCs. The receptors here all came from a woman aged 40 to 55 in good health and CMV-seropositive. Both conserved end residues are part of each CDR3. Fields, in order: CDR3 DNA, CDR3 protein, clone size, V gene, D gene, J gene. The D gene is left open where the match is weak. Size is omitted from some rows. Given values are once, few, many or a class for expanded clones.

TGTGCCAGCAGTTACCGGGTAATCAGCTCCTACAATGAGCAGTTCTTC,CASSYRVISSYNEQFF,NA,TRBV6-6,NA,TRBJ2-1
TGTGCCAGCAGTACCGGGACAGGCTATGGCTACACCTTC,CASSTGTGYGYTF,NA,TRBV27,TRBD1,TRBJ1-2
TGTGCCAGTAGTATAGTGGCAGGGGGTCGACATGGCTACACCTTC,CASSIVAGGRHGYTF,NA,TRBV19,TRBD1,TRBJ1-2
TGTGCCAGCAGCTTACTGTCCAGGGTAAACAATGAGCAGTTCTTC,CASSLLSRVNNEQFF,NA,TRBV7-3,NA,TRBJ2-1
TGTGCCAGTAGTAGACACCTTGCAACTAATGAAAAACTGTTTTTT,CASSRHLATNEKLFF,NA,TRBV19,NA,TRBJ1-4
TGTGCCAGTAGCAGCTCGACTTACTCCTACAATGAGCAGTTCTTC,CASSSSTYSYNEQFF,NA,TRBV19,NA,TRBJ2-1
TGTGCCAGCAGCTTAGCTTTGGGTCAGGGCAATCAGGGCTACACCTTC,CASSLALGQGNQGYTF,few,TRBV7-2,NA,TRBJ1-2
TGTGCCAGCAGCTTAGGGGCCGTAAACTACGAGCAGTACTTC,CASSLGAVNYEQYF,NA,TRBV7-8,NA,TRBJ2-7
TGTGCCAGCTCACCCCCCCTCGGACAGACAGATACGCAGTATTTT,CASSPPLGQTDTQYF,few,TRBV18,NA,TRBJ2-3
TGTGCCAGCAGTGCTGGGGACAGGGGGCGAGAGACCCAGTACTTC,CASSAGDRGRETQYF,NA,TRBV6-5,TRBD1,TRBJ2-5
TGTGCCAGCAGTGAAGGGGGGGCGGCGGGGGAGAACACCGGGGAGCTGTTTTTT,CASSEGGAAGENTGELFF,NA,TRBV6-1,NA,TRBJ2-2
TGTGCCAGCAGTGACCTTATAGCGGGGGGCCCGAGGGAGGAGACCCAGTACTTC,CASSDLIAGGPREETQYF,NA,TRBV6-1,TRBD2,TRBJ2-5
TGTGCCAGTACCGAAAACGGGGGGGCTCCTGGCTACACCTTC,CASTENGGAPGYTF,NA,TRBV19,NA,TRBJ1-2
TGTGCCAGCAGCCCCCGCCGTCCGGACAGGGGAACAGATACGCAGTATTTT,CASSPRRPDRGTDTQYF,NA,TRBV7-9,TRBD1,TRBJ2-3
TGTGCCAGCTCACCACAAACCGGCATACAGGGTTCGGCCACTGAAGCTTTCTTT,CASSPQTGIQGSATEAFF,NA,TRBV18,NA,TRBJ1-1
TGTGCCAGCTCACCCATGGGACAGGGGGATGAGCAGTTCTTC,CASSPMGQGDEQFF,NA,TRBV18,TRBD1,TRBJ2-1
TGCGCCAGCAGCTTAAGAAGTTCTACGTCCAGGGGTAAGGACACTGAAGCTTTCTTT,CASSLRSSTSRGKDTEAFF,few,TRBV5-1,NA,TRBJ1-1
TGTGCCAGTAGAGACACGTTCTCCTCCTACGAGCAGTACTTC,CASRDTFSSYEQYF,NA,TRBV19,NA,TRBJ2-7
TGTGCCAGCAGCGTCACTAGCGGGGGATCGTACACAGATACGCAGTATTTT,CASSVTSGGSYTDTQYF,NA,TRBV9,TRBD2,TRBJ2-3
TGTGCCAGCAGCGTTGGGGGGGGGCGATCCTACAATGAGCAGTTCTTC,CASSVGGGRSYNEQFF,NA,TRBV9,NA,TRBJ2-1
TGTGCCAGCAGCCCGGTCGCAGATACGCAGTATTTT,CASSPVADTQYF,NA,TRBV4-2,NA,TRBJ2-3
TGTGCCAGTAATCCGGGACAAAGCCTCCTCGGCACTGAAGCTTTCTTT,CASNPGQSLLGTEAFF,NA,TRBV19,NA,TRBJ1-1
TGTGCCACCAGCAGCATTAGCGGGGGTGGAGATACGCAGTATTTT,CATSSISGGGDTQYF,NA,TRBV15,TRBD2,TRBJ2-3
TGCGCCAGCAGCCGGACTAGCGGTGGGGAAGATACGCAGTATTTT,CASSRTSGGEDTQYF,few,TRBV5-1,TRBD2,TRBJ2-3
TGCAGCGCTTCAGAGCGAGATGGCTACACCTTC,CSASERDGYTF,NA,TRBV29-1,NA,TRBJ1-2
TGTGCCAGCAGCCCCGACAGGGGCAGCTACACCTTC,CASSPDRGSYTF,NA,TRBV9,TRBD1,TRBJ1-2
TGTGCCAGCAGTTACTCCGGGTCCCCCAATCAGCCCCAGCATTTT,CASSYSGSPNQPQHF,NA,TRBV6-6,NA,TRBJ1-5
TGTGCCAGCAGTTTTGGTTGGTCGGGACTAGCGGACTACGAGCAGTACTTC,CASSFGWSGLADYEQYF,NA,TRBV27,TRBD2,TRBJ2-7
TGTGCCAGCAGCCGCAGGGGATCCTACAATGAGCAGTTCTTC,CASSRRGSYNEQFF,NA,TRBV7-2,NA,TRBJ2-1
TGTGCCACAGACAGGGGGCCCTCGAACACTGAAGCTTTCTTT,CATDRGPSNTEAFF,NA,TRBV2,TRBD1,TRBJ1-1
TGTGCCAGCAGCTTAGGCCTAGGTCCTCGGGAGCAGTACTTC,CASSLGLGPREQYF,NA,TRBV7-2,NA,TRBJ2-7
TGTGCCAGCTCACCACAGGGACAGGTCTATGGCTACACCTTC,CASSPQGQVYGYTF,NA,TRBV18,TRBD1,TRBJ1-2
TGTGCCGCTTCCGGGACTAGCGGGACTGATACGCAGTATTTT,CAASGTSGTDTQYF,once,TRBV6-5,TRBD2,TRBJ2-3
TGTGCCAGCAGTGAACAGGGTGCGGAGTACTATGGCTACACCTTC,CASSEQGAEYYGYTF,few,TRBV6-1,NA,TRBJ1-2
TGTGCCAGTAGTATCCAGGCTAGAGGGGATACGCAGTATTTT,CASSIQARGDTQYF,NA,TRBV19,NA,TRBJ2-3
TGTGCCAGTAGTATCCCGTTACTAGGAGGTTTCCAAGGCTACACCTTC,CASSIPLLGGFQGYTF,NA,TRBV19,NA,TRBJ1-2
TGTGCCAGCAGCTCTCTAGTGAGTACTGAAGCTTTCTTT,CASSSLVSTEAFF,NA,TRBV11-3,NA,TRBJ1-1
TGCGCCAGCAGCCAAGAGACAGCGAGCTCCTACAATGAGCAGTTCTTC,CASSQETASSYNEQFF,NA,TRBV4-1,NA,TRBJ2-1
TGTGCCAGCAGCTCCCGAGGACAGGATAGAAACTATGGCTACACCTTC,CASSSRGQDRNYGYTF,NA,TRBV5-4,TRBD1,TRBJ1-2
TGTGCCACCAGCAGAGGTGCTGACAGGGGGCGCACCGGGGAGCTGTTTTTT,CATSRGADRGRTGELFF,once,TRBV15,TRBD1,TRBJ2-2
TGCGCCAGCAGCTTTCAGGGCGAGCGTGGCACTGAAGCTTTCTTT,CASSFQGERGTEAFF,NA,TRBV5-1,NA,TRBJ1-1
TGTGCCAGCTTGCTACAGGGGGATGAGCAGTTCTTC,CASLLQGDEQFF,NA,TRBV2,TRBD1,TRBJ2-1
TGCGCCAGCAGCCAAGGATCCGGGACTAGCCACAATGAGCAGTTCTTC,CASSQGSGTSHNEQFF,NA,TRBV4-1,TRBD2,TRBJ2-1
TGTGCCAGCAGTACGGACACGCTCTCTAGCACAGATACGCAGTATTTT,CASSTDTLSSTDTQYF,NA,TRBV5-4,NA,TRBJ2-3
TGTGCCAGCAGCCCCAGGGTGGCAGATACGCAGTATTTT,CASSPRVADTQYF,few,TRBV7-3,NA,TRBJ2-3
TGCGCCAGCACCCCGCCGGGACAGATTAATGAAAAACTGTTTTTT,CASTPPGQINEKLFF,NA,TRBV23-1,TRBD1,TRBJ1-4
TGCGCCAGCAGCCAAGTAGGAGGTTACGAGCAGTACTTC,CASSQVGGYEQYF,NA,TRBV4-3,NA,TRBJ2-7
TGTGCCAGCAGACTAGCTTACGAGCAGTACTTC,CASRLAYEQYF,NA,TRBV6-1,NA,TRBJ2-7
TGTGCCAGCAGTGAATATGGGACTAGCTACGCTAGCACAGATACGCAGTATTTT,CASSEYGTSYASTDTQYF,NA,TRBV2,TRBD2,TRBJ2-3
TGTGCCTCCCAAAGGGGCGGCTACACCTTC,CASQRGGYTF,NA,TRBV30,NA,TRBJ1-2
TGTGCCAGCAGCCAGGCCTCCCGGGACAGGGGGCAAACTGAAGCTTTCTTT,CASSQASRDRGQTEAFF,NA,TRBV14,TRBD1,TRBJ1-1
TGTGCCAGCAGTGAATATTGGGGCTCCGAGCAGTACTTC,CASSEYWGSEQYF,NA,TRBV25-1,NA,TRBJ2-7
TGTGCCAGCAGACAACAGGGGGCACTTGGAAACACCATATATTTT,CASRQQGALGNTIYF,NA,TRBV27,TRBD1,TRBJ1-3
TGTGCCTGGAGTAGGGCGGGAGGGTACAATGAGCAGTTCTTC,CAWSRAGGYNEQFF,few,TRBV30,TRBD2,TRBJ2-1